The 9 T cell receptor beta chains listed next were all sequenced from one sample in a study of blood T cell repertoires in COVID-19. Generated by immunoSEQ multiplex PCR, the TCRdb table keeps only in-frame clones and is missing some. The sample yields 200,000 or so clones, 80% to 90% seen once. What was sequenced was peripheral blood. The source is a man aged 40-55 years who had recovered from COVID-19.

The chain uses TRBV27 and TRBJ2-7; 9 bases agree with TRBD1. The J segment lost 2 bases and the V segment lost 8 bases, leaving 7 bases of the junction unmatched. Germline CDR1 and CDR2: MNHEY and SMNVEV (reference sequence). The CDR3 is 14 residues long. The CDR3 sequence is CASQFTGGTYEQYF. The CDR3 nucleotides are TGTGCCAGCCAATTTACAGGGGGCACCTACGAGCAGTACTTC.

This clone is a singleton in its sample. This chain uses TRBV2 with TRBJ2-1, with no clear D. Germline V lookup: CDR1 SNHLY, CDR2 FYNNEI. V was shortened by 3 bases and J by 8 bases, with 5 bases between the two germline ends. This CDR3 spans 11 amino acids. Written as DNA, the CDR3 is TGTGCCAGCAGTGACTTCTATGAGCAGTTCTTC. Translation: CASSDFYEQFF.

The chain uses TRBV3-1 (or the pseudogene TRBV3-2) and TRBJ2-7, with D maybe TRBD2 (7 bases). Trimming stripped 4 bases from V and 5 bases from J, with 18 bases between. The germline V gene encodes CDR1 LGHDT and CDR2 YNNKEL (reference sequence). CDR3 length: 15 residues. This chain's CDR3 is CASSPWGGPTHEQYF. The CDR3 DNA reads as TGTGCCAGCAGCCCCTGGGGGGGGCCCACCCACGAGCAGTACTTC.

The genes are TRBV10-3 and TRBJ1-1; 7 positions agree with TRBD1. The CDR3 runs 15 residues. Germline assignment: CDR1 ENHRY and CDR2 SYGVKD. Trimming cost V 8 bases and J 0 bases; bases outside gene matches: 9. CDR3 nucleotide sequence: TGTGCCATCGGAACAGGGGCATTACTGAACACTGAAGCTTTCTTT. The encoded protein is CAIGTGALLNTEAFF.

The V and J genes are TRBV23-1 and TRBJ2-7; a possible D gene is TRBD2 (6 bases). TRBV23-1 is an ORF for which the function is uncertain. Trimming removed 6 bases at V and 0 bases at J, with 18 bases between. CDR3 length: 16 residues. The DNA of the CDR3 is TGCGCCAGCAGCCTCCAACTAGCTAACACCTCCTACGAGCAGTACTTC. Protein product: CASSLQLANTSYEQYF.

This clone has ten or more counts. The genes are TRBV6-2 or TRBV6-3 and TRBJ2-3; D ambiguous. V was clipped by 0 bases and J by 8 bases, with 12 bases between them. CDR1 and CDR2 from the germline V gene are MNHEY and SVGEGT. This CDR3 contains 14 residues. The CDR3 sequence: CASSYSNLVGTQYF. CDR3 DNA sequence: TGTGCCAGCAGTTACTCGAACTTGGTTGGTACGCAGTATTTT.

This chain connects TRBV6-2 or TRBV6-3 to TRBJ2-1, with TRBD2 identical over 15 bases. CDR1 and CDR2 from the germline V gene are MNHEY and SVGEGT. V lost 4 bases to trimming and J lost 6 bases; unmatched junction nucleotides: 4. This CDR3 is built from 16 residues. The CDR3 loop reads CASSSPGLAGGNEQFF. The CDR3 nucleotides are TGTGCCAGCAGTTCTCCGGGACTAGCGGGGGGCAATGAGCAGTTCTTC.

This chain joins TRBV7-2 and TRBJ2-7; maybe TRBD1 (7 bases). V lost 5 bases to trimming and J lost 7 bases, with 18 bases between them. Germline CDR1 is SGHTA and CDR2 is FQGNSA. This CDR3 spans 14 amino acids. Here the CDR3 reads CASSPSGGPGEQYF. The CDR3 DNA follows: TGTGCCAGCAGCCCCTCAGGGGGGCCAGGGGAGCAGTACTTC.

This chain joins TRBV6-2 or TRBV6-3 and TRBJ2-7; 9 bases agree with TRBD2. Per the germline V gene, CDR1 is MNHEY and CDR2 is SVGEGT. This CDR3 comprises 15 residues. V gave up 5 bases and J gave up 4 bases; unmatched junction bases: 9. The CDR3 DNA sequence: TGTGCCAGCAGTGTGCCGGGACTAGCTCTATACGAGCAGTACTTC. Translation: CASSVPGLALYEQYF.